This T cell receptor beta chain was captured by sequencing in a study of blood T cell repertoires in COVID-19. Across the whole study: Acute and convalescent COVID-19 specimens originated in the United States, Italy and Spain.

In the source study's methods: The authors estimated nucleated cell counts from reference gene primer amplification. Libraries were prepared by immunoSEQ multiplex PCR; TCRdb keeps only in-frame clonotypes and omits some of them. That table gives V, J and clone size, and the DNA gave D and trimming. This sample yields fewer than 500,000 clones, of which 70% to 90% are seen a single time; 0.9% to 1% belongs to the top ten. The participants were between roughly 18 and 89 years old and came from 20 to 30 US areas. Cohort assignment relied on participant-reported clinical history. The CDR3 loop spans 16 amino acids. Per germline, CDR1 MNHEY and CDR2 SVGEGT. With V trimmed by 5 bases and J by 1 base, 8 bases remained unmatched.

This TCR came from a woman between 25 and 40 years old with acute COVID-19. Sequences were obtained from PBMCs or T cells enriched from blood (not recorded which). The J gene is TRBJ1-5, the V gene TRBV6-2 or TRBV6-3; 7 positions match TRBD1. CDR3 residues: CASSPGLTGSNQPQHF. The DNA for the CDR3 is TGTGCCAGCAGTCCGGGACTGACAGGGAGCAATCAGCCCCAGCATTTT.